One sample yielded the 26 T cell receptor beta chains listed below, sequenced in a study of graft-versus-host responses after intestinal transplantation. TCRdb's copy holds only in-frame clones and misses some; the assay was immunoSEQ multiplex PCR. The table shows over 20,000 clones, with about 39% occurring only once. Sample: alloreactive CD4+ T cells from a mixed lymphocyte reaction culture, taken before intestinal transplant. Described subset: CFSE-low proliferating T cells sorted from roughly six-day pre-transplant mixed lymphocyte reaction (GvH or HvG direction). Receptors originate from a human patient who received an intestinal transplant.

This chain joins TRBV7-8 and TRBJ1-5, with 9 bases that match TRBD1. The trim removed 5 bases at V and 5 bases at J, leaving 13 bases unmatched. This CDR3 has 17 residues. The germline V gene encodes CDR1 SGHVS and CDR2 FQNEAQ. CDR3 protein: CASSDGQGPMPDQPQHF. The CDR3 DNA sequence: TGTGCCAGCAGCGACGGACAGGGGCCAATGCCCGATCAGCCCCAGCATTTT. Looking up the rest from reference TRBV7-8 and TRBJ1-5 gives the full variable domain: GAGVSQSPRYKVAKRGQDVALRCDPISGHVSLFWYQQALGQGPEFLTYFQNEAQLDKSGLPSDRFFAERPEGSVSTLKIQRTQQEDSAVYLCASSDGQGPMPDQPQHFGDGTRLSIL.

The J gene is TRBJ2-7, the V gene TRBV5-1; weak D call: TRBD2 (6 bases). Trimming pared 7 bases from V and 2 bases from J, leaving 16 bases between. Germline V gene lookup returns CDR1 SGHRS and CDR2 YFSETQ. The length of the CDR3 is 14 residues. This CDR3 reads CASSIQEGAYEQYF. DNA of the CDR3: TGCGCCAGCTCCATCCAGGAGGGAGCCTACGAGCAGTACTTC.

This clone was found a few times. This chain links TRBV5-4 with TRBJ2-5; 9 bases align to TRBD2. This CDR3 spans 18 amino acids. V shed 4 bases and J 2 bases; nucleotides not matched to a gene: 15. CDR1 and CDR2 from the germline V gene are SGHNT and YYREEE (reference sequence). The CDR3 DNA sequence: TGTGCCAGCAGCCTCGGAAACTCCCTAGCGGGGACACAAGAGACCCAGTACTTC. It translates to CASSLGNSLAGTQETQYF.

This chain connects TRBV7-3 to TRBJ1-1, with D possibly TRBD1 on 5 matching bases. The CDR3 length is 15 residues. The germline gives CDR1 SGHTA, CDR2 FQGTGA. V dropped 2 bases and J dropped 2 bases, with 12 bases sitting between them. CDR3 in amino acids: CASSLAGGRNTEAFF. In nucleotides, the CDR3 is TGTGCCAGCAGCTTAGCGGGGGGACGAAACACTGAAGCTTTCTTT.

This clone is a singleton in its sample. The J gene is TRBJ2-2, the V gene TRBV27, with 13 bases matching TRBD2. CDR3 length: 14 amino acids. V gave up 4 bases and J gave up 7 bases; unmatched junction bases: 0. Looked up from germline, CDR1 is MNHEY and CDR2 is SMNVEV (reference sequence). The CDR3 DNA is TGTGCCAGCAGTTGGACTAGCGGGAGCGGGGAGCTGTTTTTT. Translated, it gives CASSWTSGSGELFF.

This clone was found a few times. This sequence joins TRBV5-1 and TRBJ2-7; tentative D call: TRBD2 (5 bases). This CDR3 region has 14 residues. V lost 2 bases and J lost 2, with 11 bases in between. Germline loops: CDR1 SGHRS, CDR2 YFSETQ. The CDR3 DNA follows: TGCGCCAGCAGCTTAGCCGGGATCCCCTACGAGCAGTACTTC. Protein sequence: CASSLAGIPYEQYF.

This clone was found a few times. The CDR3 DNA reads as TGTGCCAGCAGTCTCACAGTTAACTATGGCTACACCTTC. Translated: CASSLTVNYGYTF. The gene calls are TRBV6-6 and TRBJ1-2; the D is unclear. V was pared by 5 bases and J by 1 base, with 8 bases between. CDR1 and CDR2 (germline): MNHNY, SVGAGI (reference sequence). This CDR3 comprises 13 residues.

There are a few counts of this clone. This chain joins TRBV15 and TRBJ1-1, with TRBD1 identical over 10 bases. The CDR3 consists of 15 residues. V dropped 6 bases and J dropped 2; count of bases not matched to a gene: 6. Germline-derived CDR1 and CDR2 are LNHNV and YYDKDF (reference sequence). CDR3 sequence (DNA): TGTGCCACCAGACCGGACAGGGGGGGCAACACTGAAGCTTTCTTT. It codes for CATRPDRGGNTEAFF. Full variable domain (remainder filled in from reference TRBV15 and TRBJ1-1): DAMVIQNPRYQVTQFGKPVTLSCSQTLNHNVMYWYQQKSSQAPKLLFHYYDKDFNNEADTPDNFQSRRPNTSFCFLDIRSPGLGDTAMYLCATRPDRGGNTEAFFGQGTRLTVV.

The CDR3 spells CASSRTAYYGYTF. CDR3 bases: TGCGCCAGCAGTCGGACAGCCTACTATGGCTACACCTTC. V gene TRBV10-1 combines with J gene TRBJ1-2; tentative D call: TRBD1 (6 bases). Germline-derived CDR1 and CDR2 are WNHNN and SYGVQD (reference sequence). This CDR3 has 13 residues. V shed 5 bases and J shed 3 bases, with 10 bases lying between them.

In this sample, this clone turned up a few times. The V call is TRBV11-3, the J call TRBJ2-7; TRBD1 might be the D (6 bases). This CDR3 has 15 residues. The V end was cut by 1 base, the J end by 5 bases, with 15 bases between. Looked up from germline, CDR1 is SGHNT and CDR2 is YENEEA. CDR3 sequence reads: CASSLGQGQLDEQYF. The CDR3 bases are TGTGCCAGCAGCTTAGGGCAGGGGCAACTCGACGAGCAGTACTTC.

This clone was picked up one time. The CDR3 loop reads CASSRKTGGGYEQYF. The CDR3 DNA reads TGTGCCAGTAGTAGGAAGACAGGGGGCGGCTACGAGCAGTACTTC. The rearrangement joins TRBV19 to TRBJ2-7; TRBD1 aligns across 10 bases. Germline V CDR1 and CDR2: LNHDA, SQIVND (reference sequence). Trimming cost V 4 bases and J 3 bases; bases outside gene matches: 6. This CDR3 spans 15 amino acids.

This clone was seen only a few times. As DNA, the CDR3 is TGTGCCTGGGCGGCGTCCCTTCTCACCGGGGAGCTGTTTTTT. Its translation is CAWAASLLTGELFF. The chain carries TRBV30 and TRBJ2-2; D gene uncertain. The CDR3 runs to 14 residues. Trimming removed 5 bases at V and 4 bases at J, with 14 bases between. CDR1 GTSNPN and CDR2 SVGIG come from the germline V gene (reference sequence).

V is TRBV6-5 and J is TRBJ2-7; D gene unclear. This CDR3 has 13 residues. Germline V gene data show CDR1 as MNHEY and CDR2 as SVGAGI. V was cut by 6 bases and J by 4 bases, with 13 bases left in between. CDR3 region: CASSPTILYEQYF. DNA for the CDR3: TGTGCCAGCAGCCCTACGATCCTTTACGAGCAGTACTTC.

This clone is classed as medium-sized. The V and J genes are TRBV6-5 and TRBJ1-1, with unresolved D. Germline assignment: CDR1 MNHEY and CDR2 SVGAGI. The CDR3 runs to 15 residues. Deletions cut 6 bases from V and 3 bases from J, with 17 bases between. The CDR3 DNA follows: TGTGCCAGCAGCCCGACCCAAAGAGAGGACACTGAAGCTTTCTTT. Its protein product is CASSPTQREDTEAFF.

V usage is TRBV19 and J usage is TRBJ1-1; 7 bases fit TRBD1. Germline values: CDR1 LNHDA, CDR2 SQIVND (reference sequence). The CDR3 loop spans 17 amino acids. Trimming removed 0 bases from V and 7 bases from J; junction bases left unmatched: 14. The CDR3 sequence: CASSIDWTGGRSFEAFF. Here the CDR3 DNA reads TGTGCCAGTAGTATAGATTGGACAGGTGGTCGGTCGTTTGAAGCTTTCTTT. Full variable domain (remainder filled in from reference TRBV19 and TRBJ1-1): DGGITQSPKYLFRKEGQNVTLSCEQNLNHDAMYWYRQDPGQGLRLIYYSQIVNDFQKGDIAEGYSVSREKKESFPLTVTSAQKNPTAFYLCASSIDWTGGRSFEAFFGQGTRLTVV.

This rearrangement joins TRBV28 to TRBJ2-5, with D uncertain. The V end lost 6 bases, the J end lost 5 bases, and 13 bases lay between the germline ends. Germline V gene sequence: CDR1 MDHEN, CDR2 SYDVKM. There are 13 residues in the CDR3. Here the CDR3 DNA reads TGTGCCAGCAGCCGCCAGATTAGCGAGACCCAGTACTTC. Its translation: CASSRQISETQYF.

The chain carries TRBV4-1 and TRBJ1-6; D is unresolved. Germline CDR1 MGHRA, CDR2 YSYEKL. V was clipped by 2 bases and J by 5 bases, with 10 bases between them. This CDR3 region has 15 residues. This CDR3 reads CASSQRGLNNSPLHF. The CDR3 region has the DNA TGCGCCAGCAGCCAACGCGGGCTTAATAATTCACCCCTCCACTTT.

The CDR3 protein is CARNRVGTEAFF. CDR3 bases: TGTGCCCGAAACAGGGTAGGCACTGAAGCTTTCTTT. The J gene is TRBJ1-1, the V gene TRBV30; D is perhaps TRBD1 (6 bases). CDR1 and CDR2 (germline): GTSNPN, SVGIG (reference sequence). CDR3 length equals 12 residues. Trimming took off 8 bases at V and 4 bases at J, with 14 bases between the two ends.

The chain has TRBV11-2 and TRBJ2-7; no reliable D call. The CDR3 spans 15 residues. V was shortened by 2 bases and J by 1 base, with 12 bases between the two germline ends. Per germline, CDR1 SGHAT and CDR2 FQNNGV. The CDR3 DNA reads as TGTGCCAGCAGCTTACGAAGGCTAGATTCCTACGAGCAGTACTTC. Its protein is CASSLRRLDSYEQYF.

This rearrangement joins TRBV18 to TRBJ2-7; 12 nucleotides agree with TRBD2. CDR1 KGHSH and CDR2 LQKENI come from the germline V gene. The CDR3 has 16 amino acids. V lost 5 bases and J lost 7; bases outside the gene matches: 12. CDR3: CASSAIASGRASEQYF. The CDR3 region has the DNA TGTGCCAGCTCAGCCATCGCTAGCGGGAGGGCCAGTGAGCAGTACTTC.

The V and J genes are TRBV4-2 and TRBJ2-7; 8 bases map to TRBD2. The CDR3 runs 16 residues. After removal of 4 bases from V and 0 bases from J, the junction contained 8 bases not matched to a gene. CDR1 is LGHNA and CDR2 is YNFKEQ in the germline V gene. For the CDR3, the DNA is TGTGCCAGCAGCCCCTTCGGGGGGGCCAGCTCCTACGAGCAGTACTTC. It encodes CASSPFGGASSYEQYF.

The table lists this clone with a count of one. The rearrangement joins TRBV9 to TRBJ1-6; 10 bases align to TRBD1. The CDR3 contains 14 residues. V lost 6 bases, J lost 6 bases, and 3 bases stayed unmatched. Germline V lookup: CDR1 SGDLS, CDR2 YYNGEE. CDR3 loop: CASTRDRGNSPLHF. The CDR3 coding sequence is TGTGCCAGCACCCGGGACAGGGGTAATTCACCCCTCCACTTT.

The DNA of the CDR3 is TGTGCCAGCAGCTTGTTATACGAGCAGTACTTC. Protein: CASSLLYEQYF. The rearrangement uses TRBV11-2 and TRBJ2-7, with D hard to call. Trimming pared 3 bases from V and 4 bases from J, leaving 4 bases between. Per the germline V gene, CDR1 is SGHAT and CDR2 is FQNNGV. The CDR3 has 11 amino acids.

In its sample, this clone was seen once. The CDR3 nucleotides are TGTGCCAGCACCCTGACTTGGAACACTGAAGCTTTCTTT. Amino acid sequence: CASTLTWNTEAFF. V gene TRBV6-1 combines with J gene TRBJ1-1; D unresolved. Trimming removed 7 bases from V and 1 base from J, with 10 bases in between. CDR1 and CDR2 from the germline V gene are MNHNS and SASEGT. CDR3 length: 13 amino acids.

The chain carries TRBV9 and TRBJ1-3; 7 positions agree with TRBD1. CDR1 and CDR2 from the germline V gene are SGDLS and YYNGEE. The CDR3 has 17 residues. Unmatched junction bases numbered 6, after V lost 0 bases and J lost 0 bases. The CDR3: CASSVVGGGISGNTIYF. The DNA for the CDR3 is TGTGCCAGCAGCGTAGTTGGAGGGGGCATCTCTGGAAACACCATATATTTT.

The sample holds a few counts of this clone. The chain links TRBV5-1 to TRBJ2-4, with D possibly matching TRBD2 (7 bases). The CDR3 loop spans 19 amino acids. Germline assignment: CDR1 SGHRS and CDR2 YFSETQ. Between the trimmed V and J ends, which lost 1 base and 0 bases, there was a span of 20 bases. The CDR3 DNA is TGCGCCAGCAGCTTGCCGGGGGGCCTCAGGGAGGGAGCCAAAAACATTCAGTACTTC. Its protein is CASSLPGGLREGAKNIQYF.